This T cell receptor beta chain stems from a study of cytomegalovirus exposure and HLA in healthy donors. Use of 60 Vbeta and 13 Jbeta primers characterized the PCR. Here immunoSEQ multiplex PCR was the method, and the copy in TCRdb shows in-frame clones only, minus some. The repertoire includes roughly 100,000 clones, 78% of them detected once, and 1.3% sits in the top ten. V was clipped by 0 bases and J by 1 base, with 9 bases between them. Looked up from germline, CDR1 is PRHDT and CDR2 is FYEKMQ (reference sequence). CDR3 size: 15 residues. This chain links TRBV13 with TRBJ1-1; unclear D gene. The TCR sequence derives from a man younger than 45 in good health and CMV-seronegative. The sample comprised PBMCs. The DNA for the CDR3 is TGTGCCAGCAGCTTAGGCCGGAGGACGAACACTGAAGCTTTCTTT. Translating gives CASSLGRRTNTEAFF.